This record covers a single T cell receptor beta chain. Original methodology: Reference gene primer amplification yielded estimated nucleated cell counts. The repertoire was sequenced with immunoSEQ multiplex PCR; TCRdb's copy has only in-frame clones and lacks some. Clone size and the V and J calls come from that table; the DNA yielded D and trimming. The repertoire holds a few hundred thousand clones, with around 90% as singletons. The data are from a study of blood T cell repertoires in COVID-19. Study information: Acute-phase and convalescent COVID-19 samples originated in the United States, Italy and Spain. The analysed material was cDNA or gDNA that came from T cells, B-cell-depleted T cells, or PBMCs.

Unmatched junction bases numbered 5, after V lost 1 base and J lost 0 bases. Per germline, CDR1 LGHDT and CDR2 YNNKEL (reference sequence). The CDR3 is made up of 16 amino acids. This receptor was obtained from a woman aged 70-85 years with COVID-19, enrolled during active disease. The V gene is TRBV3-1 (or the pseudogene TRBV3-2), the J gene TRBJ1-2, with 7 bases lining up with TRBD1. The sequencing sample was made of peripheral blood. The CDR3 coding sequence is TGTGCCAGCAGCCAAGGTTTTCAGGGGGCTAACTATGGCTACACCTTC. Its translation: CASSQGFQGANYGYTF.